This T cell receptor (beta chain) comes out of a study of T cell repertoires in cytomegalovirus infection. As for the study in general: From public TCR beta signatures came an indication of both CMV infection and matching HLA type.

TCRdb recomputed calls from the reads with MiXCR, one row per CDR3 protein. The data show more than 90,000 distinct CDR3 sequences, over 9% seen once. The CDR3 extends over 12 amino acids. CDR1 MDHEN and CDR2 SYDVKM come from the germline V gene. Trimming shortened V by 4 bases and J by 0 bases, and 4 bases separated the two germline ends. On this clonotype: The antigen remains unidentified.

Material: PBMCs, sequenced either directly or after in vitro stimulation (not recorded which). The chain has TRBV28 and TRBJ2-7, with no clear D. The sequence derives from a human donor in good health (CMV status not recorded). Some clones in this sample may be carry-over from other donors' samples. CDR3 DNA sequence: TGTGCCAGCAGTTCATACTCCTACGAGCAGTACTTC. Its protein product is CASSSYSYEQYF.